The 4 T cell receptor beta chains given below trace back to one sample, sequenced in a study of T cell repertoires in cytomegalovirus infection. Antigens for these TCRs are unknown. Using its own MiXCR run on the reads, TCRdb lists one record per CDR3 protein. This table holds roughly 990,000 distinct CDR3 sequences, 30% to 40% found once. This specimen consisted of cultured CD8+ T cells from PBMCs, obtained from culture after CMV antigen stimulation. The receptors stem from a human donor in good health (CMV status not recorded). Some clones in this sample may be carry-over from other donors' samples.

This clonotype was seen at least ten times. This rearrangement joins TRBV12-3 or TRBV12-4 to TRBJ2-2, with 7 bases identical to TRBD2. Trimming at V came to 7 bases and at J to 7 bases, leaving 9 bases not matched to a gene. CDR3 length equals 14 residues. The CDR3 DNA is TGTGCCAGCACCCCGGAAGCGGGGATCGGGGAGCTGTTTTTT. Its protein is CASTPEAGIGELFF.

The gene calls are TRBV6-8 and TRBJ2-1; 8 nucleotides line up with TRBD1. The CDR3 is 13 residues long. V was pared by 10 bases and J by 6 bases, with 8 bases of the junction left unmatched. Germline loops: CDR1 MNHGY, CDR2 SAAAGT. CDR3 loop: CATQGAEGNEQFF. The CDR3 bases are TGTGCCACCCAGGGGGCCGAGGGCAATGAGCAGTTCTTC.

The chain joins TRBV5-6 to TRBJ1-1, with D possibly being TRBD1 (5 bases). V lost 1 base and J lost 3, with 16 bases in between. The V gene's germline CDR1 is SGHDT and CDR2 YYEEEE. CDR3 length: 16 amino acids. The CDR3 is CASSLLGLEYHTEAFF. For the CDR3, the DNA is TGTGCCAGCAGCTTGTTGGGGCTGGAGTATCACACTGAAGCTTTCTTT.

Relative to its sample, this clonotype is medium-sized. The chain couples TRBV7-9 to TRBJ1-6, with D perhaps matching TRBD1 (5 bases). Deletions cut 5 bases from V and 10 bases from J, with 18 bases between. This CDR3 is 15 amino acids long. Per the germline V gene, CDR1 is SEHNR and CDR2 is FQNEAQ (reference sequence). The CDR3 bases are TGTGCCAGCAGCCGGGACTCTGAGACGGGGTCACCCCTCCACTTT. Its protein product is CASSRDSETGSPLHF.